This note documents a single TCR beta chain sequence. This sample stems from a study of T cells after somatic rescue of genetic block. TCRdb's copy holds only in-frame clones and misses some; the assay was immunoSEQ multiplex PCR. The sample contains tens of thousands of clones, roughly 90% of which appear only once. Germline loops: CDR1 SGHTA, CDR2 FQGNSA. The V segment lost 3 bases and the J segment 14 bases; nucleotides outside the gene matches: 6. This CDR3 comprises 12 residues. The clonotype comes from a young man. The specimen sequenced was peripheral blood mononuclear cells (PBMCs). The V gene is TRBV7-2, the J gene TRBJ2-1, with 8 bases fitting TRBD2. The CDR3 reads CASSFSGTSEFF. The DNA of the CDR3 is TGTGCCAGCAGCTTCAGCGGGACTAGTGAGTTCTTC. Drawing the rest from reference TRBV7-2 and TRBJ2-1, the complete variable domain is GAGVSQSPSNKVTEKGKDVELRCDPISGHTALYWYRQSLGQGLEFLIYFQGNSAPDKSGLPSDRFSAERTGGSVSTLTIQRTQQEDSAVYLCASSFSGTSEFFGPGTRLTVL.